This TCR beta chain was retrieved from a study of cytomegalovirus exposure and HLA in healthy donors. Study as a whole: Drawn from HLA-typed donors, tens of millions of unique TCRs were held in an early data release.

Of note for this clone: Antigen specificity is unknown.

This PCR relied on a set of 60 Vbeta primers and 13 Jbeta primers. Assay used: immunoSEQ multiplex PCR; TCRdb lists only in-frame clones, some missing. The sample has about 180,000 clones, roughly 83% seen once; the top ten hold around 0.97%. General study findings and limits: It was about 150 TCR beta chains that were listed as cytomegalovirus-associated. TCR beta sequences reportedly predicted most subjects' HLA-A and HLA-B alleles accurately.

The TCR was taken from a man in his thirties or forties in good health and CMV-seronegative. Sequenced: PBMCs.

The CDR3 DNA sequence: TGTGCCTGGAGTGTACCGGGACTAGCGGATTACGAGCAGTACTTC. Its translation: CAWSVPGLADYEQYF. J is TRBJ2-7 and V is TRBV30, with TRBD2 matching over 11 bases. Per the germline V gene, CDR1 is GTSNPN and CDR2 is SVGIG (reference sequence). The CDR3 contains 15 residues. J was trimmed by 4 bases and V by 0 bases; bases with no gene match: 5.